This T cell receptor beta chain appears in the sequencing data of a study of shared clonotypes between healthy human individuals. Naive-designated CD8 cells lacked CD45RO, were positively enriched for CCR7, and omitted terminally differentiated effector memory CD45RA+ cells. Trimming removed 5 bases at V and 0 bases at J, with 11 bases between. The CDR3 spans 14 residues. Germline V gives CDR1 SGHRS, CDR2 YFSETQ. The protocol was immunoSEQ multiplex PCR, while the TCRdb copy is restricted to in-frame clones and leaves out a portion. Of millions of clones in the sample, 85% to 95% were seen once. Sequencing input: naive CD8+ T cells from PBMCs. This chain connects TRBV5-1 to TRBJ1-1; D is unresolved. This sequence was found in a man between 18 and 35 years old in good health. Some clones in this sample may be carry-over from other donors' samples. The CDR3, as DNA: TGCGCCAGCAGTGGAGGCGTAATGAACACTGAAGCTTTCTTT. It is translated as CASSGGVMNTEAFF. Supplemented by reference TRBV5-1 and TRBJ1-1, the full variable domain reads KAGVTQTPRYLIKTRGQQVTLSCSPISGHRSVSWYQQTPGQGLQFLFEYFSETQRNKGNFPGRFSGRQFSNSRSEMNVSTLELGDSALYLCASSGGVMNTEAFFGQGTRLTVV.